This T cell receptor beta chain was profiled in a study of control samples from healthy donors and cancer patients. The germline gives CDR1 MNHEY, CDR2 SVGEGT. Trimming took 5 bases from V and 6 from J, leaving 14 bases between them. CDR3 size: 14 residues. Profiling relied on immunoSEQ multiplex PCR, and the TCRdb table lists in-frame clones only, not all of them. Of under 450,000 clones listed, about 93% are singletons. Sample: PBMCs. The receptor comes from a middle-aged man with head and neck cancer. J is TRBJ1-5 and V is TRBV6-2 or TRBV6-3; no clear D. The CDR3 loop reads CASSRDTLGQPQHF. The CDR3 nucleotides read TGTGCCAGCAGTCGAGACACTTTGGGTCAGCCCCAGCATTTT.